Listed here are 11 T cell receptor beta chains from one sample, sequenced in a study of blood T cell repertoires in COVID-19. The assay was immunoSEQ multiplex PCR, and TCRdb's table has in-frame clones only and misses some. This repertoire shows about 170,000 clones, roughly 87% found once; its top ten account for about 1.2%. What was sequenced was PBMCs or T cells enriched from blood (not recorded which). Receptors originate from a human donor with acute COVID-19. The donor label of this sample is uncertain.

The count of this clone is one. This rearrangement joins TRBV4-1 to TRBJ2-5, with 11 nucleotides matching TRBD2. This CDR3 spans 18 amino acids. V shed 0 bases, J shed 5 bases, and the junction held 11 bases outside the gene matches. Germline lookup yields CDR1 MGHRA and CDR2 YSYEKL. CDR3 in amino acids: CASSQDRLLAGGWETQYF. The CDR3 nucleotides are TGCGCCAGCAGCCAAGATCGGTTGTTAGCGGGGGGGTGGGAGACCCAGTACTTC.

This chain links TRBV7-9 with TRBJ1-2; 7 bases agree with TRBD1. The V and J ends lost 1 base and 3 bases, in that order; junction bases with no gene match: 11. The CDR3 has 17 residues. The germline V gene encodes CDR1 SEHNR and CDR2 FQNEAQ (reference sequence). The CDR3 is CASSLEGATVVDYGYTF. CDR3 bases: TGTGCCAGCAGCTTAGAGGGGGCTACTGTCGTTGACTATGGCTACACCTTC.

This clone has only one observation. V and J are TRBV24-1 and TRBJ1-6, with 7 nucleotides matching TRBD1. V shed 3 bases, J shed 10 bases, and the junction held 5 bases outside the gene matches. CDR3 size: 14 residues. The germline V gene encodes CDR1 KGHDR and CDR2 SFDVKD. Written as DNA, the CDR3 is TGTGCCACCAGTGATGGCAGGGGGAACTCACCCCTCCACTTT. Translation: CATSDGRGNSPLHF.

The CDR3 coding sequence is TGTGCCAGCAGTGACTTGACAGGGGCCGGGCTTCCCTACGAGCAGTACTTC. This encodes CASSDLTGAGLPYEQYF. The chain links TRBV6-4 to TRBJ2-7; 8 nucleotides line up with TRBD1. The CDR3 consists of 17 residues. Unmatched junction bases numbered 10, after V lost 1 base and J lost 2 bases. Looked up from germline, CDR1 is MRHNA and CDR2 is SNTAGT.

J is TRBJ2-3 and V is TRBV9; TRBD2 matches 11 bases. J was trimmed by 5 bases and V by 3 bases; bases with no gene match: 8. Germline CDR1 reads SGDLS; CDR2 reads YYNGEE. This CDR3 spans 16 amino acids. The CDR3 bases are TGTGCCAGCAGCGCTCTAGCGGGGGGAAGGGAAGATACGCAGTATTTT. It translates to CASSALAGGREDTQYF.

This clone was detected a few times. This chain uses TRBV5-4 with TRBJ2-2, with D tentatively TRBD2 (6 bases). V was shortened by 4 bases and J by 1 base, with 8 bases between the two germline ends. The CDR3 is 14 residues long. Germline values: CDR1 SGHNT, CDR2 YYREEE (reference sequence). Here the CDR3 reads CASSAGLNTGELFF. CDR3 DNA sequence: TGTGCCAGCAGCGCGGGACTGAACACCGGGGAGCTGTTTTTT.

The rearrangement joins TRBV2 to TRBJ2-1; a possible D gene is TRBD1 (6 bases). The CDR3 extends over 13 amino acids. Germline CDR1 reads SNHLY; CDR2 reads FYNNEI. Trimming removed 6 bases at V and 6 bases at J, with 12 bases between. The CDR3 region has the DNA TGTGCCAGCAGCCCGGGACAAACCAATGAGCAGTTCTTC. This encodes CASSPGQTNEQFF.

The chain combines TRBV11-2 with TRBJ1-4; D not certain. The germline V gene encodes CDR1 SGHAT and CDR2 FQNNGV. This CDR3 is 14 amino acids long. V was trimmed by 0 bases and J by 8 bases, leaving 10 bases between them. The CDR3 reads CASSLDRLGEKLFF. The DNA of the CDR3 is TGTGCCAGCAGCTTAGATCGTCTCGGGGAAAAACTGTTTTTT.

The CDR3 coding sequence is TGTGCCAGCAGTGCAACGGGGGACAGGGTGAAACTTGAGGTCTACGAGCAGTACTTC. Protein product: CASSATGDRVKLEVYEQYF. V and J are TRBV2 and TRBJ2-7; TRBD1 matches 9 bases. This CDR3 is 19 amino acids long. CDR1 SNHLY and CDR2 FYNNEI come from the germline V gene. V was pared by 4 bases and J by 3 bases, with 19 bases of the junction left unmatched.

The rearrangement uses TRBV29-1 and TRBJ1-3, with D possibly TRBD1 on 5 matching bases. CDR3 length: 12 amino acids. Between the trimmed V and J ends, which lost 6 bases and 3 bases, there was a span of 9 bases. Germline V gives CDR1 SQVTM, CDR2 ANQGSEA. The chain's CDR3 is CSVPGVGNTIYF. As DNA, the CDR3 is TGCAGCGTGCCGGGGGTTGGAAACACCATATATTTT.

CDR3 sequence reads: CASSLTRATDTQYF. Written as DNA, the CDR3 is TGTGCCAGCAGCTTAACGAGGGCGACAGATACGCAGTATTTT. V usage is TRBV11-2 and J usage is TRBJ2-3, with D maybe TRBD2 (5 bases). There are 14 residues in the CDR3. The germline CDR1 and CDR2 sequences are SGHAT and FQNNGV. V was shortened by 2 bases and J by 3 bases, with 9 bases between the two germline ends.